This TCR beta chain comes out of a study of T cell changes during pregnancy in multiple sclerosis. Germline-derived CDR1 and CDR2 are SEHNR and FQNEAQ (reference sequence). Trimming removed 5 bases at V and 0 bases at J, with 12 bases between. This CDR3 contains 15 residues. Produced via immunoSEQ multiplex PCR; TCRdb's table is partial and in-frame only. The top ten clones hold roughly 1.8% of a sample with some 54,000 clones, 93% of them seen once. The sample was peripheral blood, taken after pregnancy. V gene TRBV7-9 combines with J gene TRBJ2-3; D perhaps matches TRBD2 (6 bases). This sequence originates from a female donor with multiple sclerosis, enrolled in a pregnancy study. The CDR3 nucleotides read TGTGCCAGCAGCCGTAGCGGCTCTAGCACAGATACGCAGTATTTT. Translated, it gives CASSRSGSSTDTQYF.